These 27 T cell receptor beta chains originate from one sample sequenced in a study of T cell responses to AZD1222 COVID-19 vaccine (dated by TCRdb to the early 2020s). Sample time point, as interpreted from the label and publication: about 28 days (+/-7) after the second vaccine dose. Libraries were made using the immunoSEQ multiplex PCR assay. Drawn from immuneACCESS, this table holds only the in-frame rearrangements with V and J called that TCRdb kept. Clones are partly lost; checked studies trace under half to an unresolved V gene and leave the rest unexplained. This sample is represented by around 120,000 clones; under 95% of them were singletons. In total, the top ten clones hold 4.5% to 6% of the sample. This specimen was peripheral blood, taken 28 days after the second AZD1222 dose. The receptors come from an adult who received the AZD1222 COVID-19 vaccine.

This clone was detected only once. V is TRBV2 and J is TRBJ2-1; 7 nucleotides align to TRBD1. The CDR3 spans 14 residues. V was clipped by 3 bases and J by 3 bases; unmatched bases: 2. The V gene's germline CDR1 is SNHLY and CDR2 FYNNEI. The CDR3 DNA is TGTGCCAGCAGTGACACAGGGGTCTACAATGAGCAGTTCTTC. Translating gives CASSDTGVYNEQFF.

The chain recombines TRBV5-1 with TRBJ1-1; possibly TRBD1 for D (5 bases). Germline V gene data show CDR1 as SGHRS and CDR2 as YFSETQ. The CDR3 runs 14 residues. With 3 bases removed from V and 0 bases from J, the gap between germline ends came to 9 bases. This chain's CDR3 is CASSSGPMNTEAFF. DNA for the CDR3: TGCGCCAGCAGCTCGGGACCGATGAACACTGAAGCTTTCTTT.

The chain uses TRBV5-1 and TRBJ1-1; the D is unclear. This CDR3 contains 14 residues. The V end was cut by 2 bases, the J end by 7 bases, with 15 bases between. Germline CDR1 reads SGHRS; CDR2 reads YFSETQ. CDR3 protein: CASSLGPTQVEAFF. CDR3 nucleotide sequence: TGCGCCAGCAGCTTAGGCCCCACGCAGGTTGAAGCTTTCTTT.

The chain joins TRBV11-2 to TRBJ1-2; unclear D gene. The CDR3 is 15 amino acids. Per the germline V gene, CDR1 is SGHAT and CDR2 is FQNNGV. V lost 5 bases, J lost 6 bases, and 19 bases lay in between. The CDR3 here is CASSPPGRIRDGYTF. The CDR3 coding sequence is TGTGCCAGCAGCCCCCCCGGGCGGATCCGAGATGGCTACACCTTC.

The chain uses TRBV6-5 and TRBJ1-1; weak D call: TRBD1 (5 bases). The CDR3 sequence is 14 residues long. V was pared by 4 bases and J by 3 bases, with 12 bases between. Per the germline V gene, CDR1 is MNHEY and CDR2 is SVGAGI. This CDR3 is CASSWKGGDTEAFF. The CDR3 region has the DNA TGTGCCAGCAGTTGGAAGGGAGGGGACACTGAAGCTTTCTTT.

The V and J genes are TRBV19 and TRBJ1-2; D unresolved. CDR3 length equals 12 residues. CDR1 is LNHDA, CDR2 SQIVND, per germline (reference sequence). Trimming took off 5 bases at V and 7 bases at J, with 11 bases between the two ends. The CDR3 DNA follows: TGTGCCAGTAGTGCGTCCCTGGGTGGCTACACCTTC. It specifies CASSASLGGYTF.

This clone was detected a few times. The chain carries TRBV18 and TRBJ2-7, with D possibly matching TRBD1 (6 bases). Per germline, CDR1 KGHSH and CDR2 LQKENI. The V gene lost 3 bases and the J gene lost 6 bases, with 15 bases spanning the gap. The CDR3 covers 14 residues. CDR3 coding DNA: TGTGCCAGCTCACCCAGTCAGGACAGTCCCGAGCAGTACTTC. It yields the protein CASSPSQDSPEQYF.

The chain is built from TRBV7-2 and TRBJ1-2; maybe TRBD1 (5 bases). Trimming removed 2 bases at V and 2 bases at J, with 12 bases between. Per germline, CDR1 SGHTA and CDR2 FQGNSA. The CDR3 length is 15 residues. The CDR3 DNA reads TGTGCCAGCAGCTTACGGCGCCGGGACAACTATGGCTACACCTTC. This codes for CASSLRRRDNYGYTF.

V is TRBV5-8 and J is TRBJ2-3; weak D call: TRBD1 (5 bases). This CDR3 spans 14 amino acids. Germline V gene sequence: CDR1 SGHTS, CDR2 YDEGEE. Between the trimmed V and J ends, which lost 0 bases and 3 bases, there was a span of 8 bases. CDR3: CASSLDRGTDTQYF. DNA for the CDR3: TGTGCCAGCAGCTTGGATAGGGGAACAGATACGCAGTATTTT.

This chain uses TRBV7-9 with TRBJ2-2, with D perhaps matching TRBD1 or TRBD2 (6 bases each). The germline gives CDR1 SEHNR, CDR2 FQNEAQ (reference sequence). There are 15 residues in the CDR3. Trimming cost V 5 bases and J 7 bases, with 17 bases left between them. This CDR3 is CASSGAGGPGGELFF. The CDR3 DNA follows: TGTGCCAGCAGCGGGGCCGGGGGCCCAGGCGGGGAGCTGTTTTTT.

The chain has TRBV5-1 and TRBJ2-2, with D unclear. CDR3 length equals 13 residues. The germline V gene encodes CDR1 SGHRS and CDR2 YFSETQ. Trimming pared 1 base from V and 3 bases from J, leaving 4 bases between. Written as DNA, the CDR3 is TGCGCCAGCAGCTTGAAGCACACCGGGGAGCTGTTTTTT. This encodes CASSLKHTGELFF. Filled out from reference TRBV5-1 and TRBJ2-2, the complete variable domain reads KAGVTQTPRYLIKTRGQQVTLSCSPISGHRSVSWYQQTPGQGLQFLFEYFSETQRNKGNFPGRFSGRQFSNSRSEMNVSTLELGDSALYLCASSLKHTGELFFGEGSRLTVL.

This rearrangement joins TRBV7-2 to TRBJ1-3; D uncertain. The CDR3 loop spans 15 amino acids. Trimming shortened V by 1 base and J by 0 bases, and 7 bases separated the two germline ends. Germline CDR1 SGHTA, CDR2 FQGNSA. CDR3 in DNA: TGTGCCAGCAGCTTAGTCTTGGGCTCTGGAAACACCATATATTTT. Encoded protein: CASSLVLGSGNTIYF.

The count of this clone is one. The gene calls are TRBV7-2 and TRBJ1-1, with D perhaps matching TRBD1 (5 bases). Germline CDR1 reads SGHTA; CDR2 reads FQGNSA. This CDR3 spans 13 amino acids. Trimming cost V 8 bases and J 5 bases, with 15 bases left between them. The CDR3 spells CASYGTVVTEAFF. CDR3 coding DNA: TGTGCCAGCTACGGGACGGTTGTTACTGAAGCTTTCTTT.

The gene calls are TRBV27 and TRBJ2-7; D might be TRBD1 (5 bases). This CDR3 has 13 amino acids. Trimming removed 5 bases from V and 2 bases from J, with 10 bases in between. The germline V gene encodes CDR1 MNHEY and CDR2 SMNVEV (reference sequence). CDR3 amino acids: CASSPRAPYEQYF. The CDR3 DNA reads TGTGCCAGCAGTCCCAGGGCCCCCTACGAGCAGTACTTC.

The CDR3 reads CASSPTHSGTNEKLFF. CDR3 DNA sequence: TGCGCCAGCAGCCCCACCCACAGTGGAACTAATGAAAAACTGTTTTTT. This chain links TRBV4-3 with TRBJ1-4; D gene uncertain. Germline V gene lookup returns CDR1 LGHNA and CDR2 YSLEER. The CDR3 extends over 16 amino acids. V was pared by 4 bases and J by 1 base, with 13 bases between.

The chain links TRBV27 to TRBJ1-2; tentatively, D is TRBD1 (5 bases). Deletions cut 5 bases from V and 5 bases from J, with 21 bases between. There are 16 residues in the CDR3. Germline CDR1 and CDR2: MNHEY and SMNVEV (reference sequence). DNA for the CDR3: TGTGCCAGCAGTCCTAGTGTTGGGACGGAACTGTATGGCTACACCTTC. Its translation is CASSPSVGTELYGYTF.

The chain has TRBV12-3 or TRBV12-4 and TRBJ2-7; a weak D match, TRBD2 (6 bases). V lost 5 bases, J lost 6 bases, and 8 bases lay in between. The CDR3 spans 11 residues. In nucleotides, the CDR3 is TGTGCCAGCAGTGCGACTAGCGAGCAGTACTTC. It encodes CASSATSEQYF.

V is TRBV7-2 and J is TRBJ1-4; D call uncertain. V shed 5 bases and J shed 7 bases, with 17 bases lying between them. The CDR3 is 15 amino acids. Germline CDR1 SGHTA, CDR2 FQGNSA. CDR3 sequence reads: CASSPFLGDVEKLFF. The CDR3, as DNA: TGTGCCAGCAGCCCTTTCCTCGGGGATGTTGAAAAACTGTTTTTT.

V gene TRBV10-3 combines with J gene TRBJ1-1, with D possibly TRBD1 on 5 matching bases. The length of the CDR3 is 14 residues. V was cut by 6 bases and J by 7 bases, with 18 bases left in between. CDR1 and CDR2 (germline): ENHRY, SYGVKD. The CDR3, as DNA: TGTGCCATCAGAGGACACCCCTTTTTTAATGAAGCTTTCTTT. Translating gives CAIRGHPFFNEAFF.

This clone was observed once. The rearrangement uses TRBV7-8 and TRBJ1-2; D possibly corresponds to TRBD1 (6 bases). CDR1 SGHVS and CDR2 FQNEAQ come from the germline V gene. The CDR3 consists of 18 residues. V was shortened by 0 bases and J by 3 bases, with 20 bases between the two germline ends. The CDR3 nucleotides are TGTGCCAGCAGCTTAGCGCAGGAGACAGGATTATTAGACTATGGCTACACCTTC. Its translation is CASSLAQETGLLDYGYTF.

This chain joins TRBV12-2 and TRBJ2-7; TRBD1, as called in the table, went unchecked against the DNA. TRBV12-2 has pseudogene status. This CDR3 has 11 amino acids. For the CDR3, the DNA is TGTGCAAGTCGCCCTAACAGGGGTTTATACTTC. This gives the protein CASRPNRGLYF.

The rearrangement links TRBV29-1 to TRBJ2-1; D gene unclear. The CDR3 is 10 amino acids. The germline V gene has CDR1 SQVTM and CDR2 ANQGSEA. Trimming removed 4 bases from V and 3 bases from J, with 1 base in between. In DNA, the CDR3 is TGCAGCGTTGGCTACAATGAGCAGTTCTTC. It is translated as CSVGYNEQFF.

CDR3 amino acids: CASSIVSVSPEGWGTQYF. The CDR3 nucleotides are TGCGCCAGCAGTATTGTTTCGGTGTCCCCTGAGGGGTGGGGGACCCAGTACTTC. This sequence joins TRBV5-1 and TRBJ2-5; the D gene could be TRBD1 or TRBD2 (5 bases each). The V end was cut by 5 bases, the J end by 7 bases, with 30 bases between. The CDR3 sequence is 18 residues long. In germline, CDR1 is SGHRS, CDR2 YFSETQ.

The chain has TRBV19 and TRBJ2-5, with TRBD1 matching over 7 bases. Per the germline V gene, CDR1 is LNHDA and CDR2 is SQIVND (reference sequence). After removal of 8 bases from V and 1 base from J, the junction contained 4 bases not matched to a gene. The CDR3 sequence is 13 residues long. The DNA for the CDR3 is TGTGCCAGTTCAGACAGGGTCCAAGAGACCCAGTACTTC. This translates into CASSDRVQETQYF.

CDR3 residues: CASSLSRTGNTEAFF. The CDR3 DNA follows: TGTGCCAGCAGCTTGAGTAGAACTGGGAACACTGAAGCTTTCTTT. This chain uses TRBV5-4 with TRBJ1-1; D remains unclear. This CDR3 comprises 15 residues. The ends were cut back, 1 base at V and 1 base at J, with 11 bases in the middle. CDR1 and CDR2 from the germline V gene are SGHNT and YYREEE (reference sequence).

In its sample, this clone was seen once. The chain uses TRBV10-3 and TRBJ1-5, with D maybe TRBD1 (6 bases). Trimming cost V 4 bases and J 7 bases, with 11 bases left between them. CDR3 length equals 13 residues. The germline gives CDR1 ENHRY, CDR2 SYGVKD. This CDR3 is CAISGGGDQPQHF. The CDR3 nucleotides read TGTGCCATCAGTGGAGGGGGGGACCAGCCCCAGCATTTT.

J is TRBJ1-1 and V is TRBV6-5; D is perhaps TRBD1 (6 bases). The germline V gene has CDR1 MNHEY and CDR2 SVGAGI. This CDR3 spans 13 amino acids. V was pared by 6 bases and J by 0 bases, with 8 bases between. The CDR3 nucleotides are TGTGCCAGCAGCCGACAGGTGAACACTGAAGCTTTCTTT. Amino acid sequence: CASSRQVNTEAFF.